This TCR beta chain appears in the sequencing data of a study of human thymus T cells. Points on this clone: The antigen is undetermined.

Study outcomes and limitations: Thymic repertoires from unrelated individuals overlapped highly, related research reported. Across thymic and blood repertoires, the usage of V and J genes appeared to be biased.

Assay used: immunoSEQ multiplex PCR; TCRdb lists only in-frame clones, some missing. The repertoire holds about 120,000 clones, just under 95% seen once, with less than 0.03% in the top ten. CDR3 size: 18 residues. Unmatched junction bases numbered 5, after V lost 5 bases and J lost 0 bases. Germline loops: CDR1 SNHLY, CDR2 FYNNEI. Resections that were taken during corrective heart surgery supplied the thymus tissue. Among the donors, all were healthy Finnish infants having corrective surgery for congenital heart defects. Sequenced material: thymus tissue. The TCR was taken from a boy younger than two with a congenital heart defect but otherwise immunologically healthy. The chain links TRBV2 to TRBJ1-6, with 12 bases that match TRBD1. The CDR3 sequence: CASSWDRGLPSYNSPLHF. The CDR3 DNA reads TGTGCCAGCAGTTGGGACAGGGGGCTCCCCTCCTATAATTCACCCCTCCACTTT.